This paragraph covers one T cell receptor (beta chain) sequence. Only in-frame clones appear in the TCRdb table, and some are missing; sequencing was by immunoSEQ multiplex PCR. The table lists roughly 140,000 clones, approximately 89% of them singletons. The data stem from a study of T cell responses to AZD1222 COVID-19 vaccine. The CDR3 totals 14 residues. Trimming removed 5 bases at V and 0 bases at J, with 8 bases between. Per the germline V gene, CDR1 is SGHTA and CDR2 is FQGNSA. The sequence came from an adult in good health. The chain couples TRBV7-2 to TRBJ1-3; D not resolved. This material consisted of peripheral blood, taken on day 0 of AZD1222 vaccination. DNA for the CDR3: TGTGCCAGCAGCCAGGCTAACTCTGGAAACACCATATATTTT. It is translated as CASSQANSGNTIYF. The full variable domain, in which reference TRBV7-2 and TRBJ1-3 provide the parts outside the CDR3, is GAGVSQSPSNKVTEKGKDVELRCDPISGHTALYWYRQSLGQGLEFLIYFQGNSAPDKSGLPSDRFSAERTGGSVSTLTIQRTQQEDSAVYLCASSQANSGNTIYFGEGSWLTVV.